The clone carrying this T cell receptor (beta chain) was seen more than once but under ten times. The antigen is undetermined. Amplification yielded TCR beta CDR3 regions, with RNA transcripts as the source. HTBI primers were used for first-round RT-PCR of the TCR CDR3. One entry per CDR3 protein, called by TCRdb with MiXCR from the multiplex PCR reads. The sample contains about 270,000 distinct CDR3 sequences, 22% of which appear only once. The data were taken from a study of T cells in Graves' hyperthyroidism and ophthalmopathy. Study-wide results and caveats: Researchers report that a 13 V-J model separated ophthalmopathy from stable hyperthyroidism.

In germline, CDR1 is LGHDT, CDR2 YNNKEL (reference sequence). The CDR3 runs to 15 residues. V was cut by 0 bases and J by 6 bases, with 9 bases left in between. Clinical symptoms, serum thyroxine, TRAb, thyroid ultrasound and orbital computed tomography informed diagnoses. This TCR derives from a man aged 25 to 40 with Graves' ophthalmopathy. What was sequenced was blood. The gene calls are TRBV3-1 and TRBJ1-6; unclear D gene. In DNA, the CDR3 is TGTGCCAGCAGCCAAGATCCCCAACCTAATTCACCCCTCCACTTT. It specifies CASSQDPQPNSPLHF.